This T cell receptor beta chain appears in the sequencing data of a study of cytomegalovirus exposure and HLA in healthy donors. Study-level information: There were 117 million unique TCR beta sequences, drawn from roughly 200 million T cells, in an earlier analysis. Within the Caucasian-associated ancestry cluster were roughly 82% of the roughly 400 genotyped donors. Study conclusions and caveats: A later examination showed that TCR association rates differed by HLA locus, with DRB1 most and HLA-C fewest.

The CDR3 extends over 15 amino acids. Germline CDR1 reads MNHEY; CDR2 reads SVGAGI. The J segment lost 4 bases and the V segment lost 7 bases, leaving 8 bases of the junction unmatched. 60 Vbeta and 13 Jbeta primers were used in PCR. Using immunoSEQ multiplex PCR, the repertoire was profiled, and TCRdb retains in-frame clones only, with some absent. The data contain around 150,000 clones, 85% of them singletons. This clone has just one count. No antigen is known for it. Specimen: PBMCs. The chain combines TRBV6-5 with TRBJ2-2; TRBD2 matches 8 bases. The clonotype was recovered from a man aged 18 to 30 in good health and CMV-seropositive. The CDR3: CASTWAGGPTGELFF. CDR3 nucleotides: TGTGCCAGCACCTGGGCGGGGGGTCCCACCGGGGAGCTGTTTTTT.